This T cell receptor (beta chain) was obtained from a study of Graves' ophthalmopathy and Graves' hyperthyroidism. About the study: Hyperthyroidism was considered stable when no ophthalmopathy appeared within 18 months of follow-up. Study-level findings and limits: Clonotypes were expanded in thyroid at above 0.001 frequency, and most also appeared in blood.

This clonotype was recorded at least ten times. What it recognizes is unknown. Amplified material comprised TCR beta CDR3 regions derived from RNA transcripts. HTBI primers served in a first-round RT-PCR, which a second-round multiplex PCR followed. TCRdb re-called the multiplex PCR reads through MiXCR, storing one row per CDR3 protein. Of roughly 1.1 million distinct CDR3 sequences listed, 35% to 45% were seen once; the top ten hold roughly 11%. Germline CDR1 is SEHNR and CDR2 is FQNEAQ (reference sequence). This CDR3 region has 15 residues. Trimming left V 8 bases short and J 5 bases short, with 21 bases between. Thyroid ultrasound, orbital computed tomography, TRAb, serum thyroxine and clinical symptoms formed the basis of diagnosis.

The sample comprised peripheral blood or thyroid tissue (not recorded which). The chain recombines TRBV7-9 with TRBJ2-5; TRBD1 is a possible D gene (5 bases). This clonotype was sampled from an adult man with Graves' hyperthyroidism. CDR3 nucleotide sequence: TGTGCCAGCCCAGGTCAGGGTTTGTCTGCGGAGACCCAGTACTTC. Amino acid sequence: CASPGQGLSAETQYF.